This TCR beta chain was captured in a study of T cell changes during pregnancy in multiple sclerosis (dated by TCRdb to between 2017 and 2020). As for the study more broadly: The study looked at changes in the T cell repertoire across pregnancy in women with multiple sclerosis.

Looking up the germline V gene (reference sequence) yields CDR1 SEHNR and CDR2 FQNEAQ. Trimming at the junction amounts to 0 bases on V and 2 bases on J, and the germline ends lie 7 bases apart. Taken from cysteine to phenylalanine, the CDR3 has 14 residues. Only the CDR3 region is kept as DNA, spanning 42 bases read in frame from base 1. Preparation of the library involved the immunoSEQ multiplex PCR assay. TCRdb re-hosts the immuneACCESS table, in-frame sequences only. Its copies lack some clones; in the studies checked, an unresolved V gene accounts for under half of them, and the cause for the rest is not known. This sample comprises roughly 59,000 clones, 80% to 95% of them detected only once. The top ten clones comprise around 3% of the sample. Note on this clone: Its cognate antigen has yet to be identified. No base qualities exist here, and no much larger clone lies one base off it.

The chain links TRBV7-9 with TRBJ1-2, with no D gene named confidently. Sequencing was performed on CD8+ T cells from peripheral blood mononuclear cells, taken in the second trimester of pregnancy. The TCR originated in a female donor with multiple sclerosis, enrolled in a pregnancy study. Here the CDR3 is given as CASSLAGVNYGYTF. The DNA sequence follows: TGTGCCAGCAGCTTAGCGGGCGTAAACTATGGCTACACCTTC.